This record concerns one TCR beta chain sequence. The sample comes from a study of blood T cell repertoires in COVID-19. Clones were sequenced by immunoSEQ multiplex PCR, and TCRdb holds only the in-frame ones, with some missing. The sample holds about 95,000 clones; under 90% are singletons and the top ten take approximately 25%. Germline assignment: CDR1 MDHEN and CDR2 SYDVKM. J gave up 4 bases and V 5 bases, and 5 bases lay outside the gene matches. This CDR3 region has 14 residues. Sequencing was carried out using peripheral blood. This sequence was found in a human donor in a cohort sampled during active COVID-19. V usage is TRBV28 and J usage is TRBJ1-5; 7 bases agree with TRBD1. The DNA for the CDR3 is TGTGCCAGCAGTACCTCAGGGGGGAATCAGCCCCAGCATTTT. Amino acids: CASSTSGGNQPQHF. Drawing the rest from reference TRBV28 and TRBJ1-5, the complete variable domain is DVKVTQSSRYLVKRTGEKVFLECVQDMDHENMFWYRQDPGLGLRLIYFSYDVKMKEKGDIPEGYSVSREKKERFSLILESASTNQTSMYLCASSTSGGNQPQHFGDGTRLSIL.